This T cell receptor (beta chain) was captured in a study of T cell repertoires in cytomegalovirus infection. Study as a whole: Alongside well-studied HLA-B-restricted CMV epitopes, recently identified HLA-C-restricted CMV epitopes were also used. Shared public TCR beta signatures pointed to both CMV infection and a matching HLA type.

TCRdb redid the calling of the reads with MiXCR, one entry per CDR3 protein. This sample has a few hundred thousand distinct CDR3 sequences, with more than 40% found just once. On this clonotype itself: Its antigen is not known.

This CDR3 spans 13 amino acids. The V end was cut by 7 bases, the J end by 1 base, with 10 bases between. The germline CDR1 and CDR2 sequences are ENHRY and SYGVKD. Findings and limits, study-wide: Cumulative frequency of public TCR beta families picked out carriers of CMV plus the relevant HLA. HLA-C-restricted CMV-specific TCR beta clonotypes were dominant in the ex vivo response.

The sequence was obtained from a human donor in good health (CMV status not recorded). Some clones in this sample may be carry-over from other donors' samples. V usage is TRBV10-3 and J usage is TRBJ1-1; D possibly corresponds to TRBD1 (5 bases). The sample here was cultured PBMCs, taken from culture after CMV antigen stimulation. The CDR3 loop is CAINPTGNTEAFF. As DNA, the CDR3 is TGTGCCATCAACCCAACAGGGAACACTGAAGCTTTCTTT.